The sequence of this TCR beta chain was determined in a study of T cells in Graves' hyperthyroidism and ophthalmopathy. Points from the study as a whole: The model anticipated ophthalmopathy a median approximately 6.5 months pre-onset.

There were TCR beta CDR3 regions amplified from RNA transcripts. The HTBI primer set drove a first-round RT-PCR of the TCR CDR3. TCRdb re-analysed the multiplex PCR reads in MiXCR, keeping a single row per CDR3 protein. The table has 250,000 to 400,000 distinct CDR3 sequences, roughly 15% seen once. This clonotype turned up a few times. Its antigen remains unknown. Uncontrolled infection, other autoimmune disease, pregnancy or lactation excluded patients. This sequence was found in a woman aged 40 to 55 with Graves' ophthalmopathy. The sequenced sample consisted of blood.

This chain's CDR3 is CSVEGRGYEQFF. The CDR3 DNA is TGCAGCGTTGAGGGCAGGGGGTATGAGCAGTTCTTC. The chain combines TRBV29-1 with TRBJ2-1; TRBD1 aligns across 7 bases. The CDR3 extends over 12 amino acids. V shed 3 bases, J shed 8 bases, and the junction held 4 bases outside the gene matches. CDR1 and CDR2 (germline): SQVTM, ANQGSEA.